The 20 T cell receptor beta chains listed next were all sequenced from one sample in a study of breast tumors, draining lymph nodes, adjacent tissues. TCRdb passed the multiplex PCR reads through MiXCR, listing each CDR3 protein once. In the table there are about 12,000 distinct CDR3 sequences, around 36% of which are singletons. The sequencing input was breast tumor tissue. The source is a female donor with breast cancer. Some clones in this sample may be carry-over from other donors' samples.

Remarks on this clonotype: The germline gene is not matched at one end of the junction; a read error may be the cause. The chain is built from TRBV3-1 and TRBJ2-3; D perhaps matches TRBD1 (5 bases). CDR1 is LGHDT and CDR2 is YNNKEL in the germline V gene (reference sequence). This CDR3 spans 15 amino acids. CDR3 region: CASSQERGLTDTQCF. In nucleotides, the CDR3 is TGTGCCAGCAGCCAAGAAAGGGGCCTCACAGATACGCAGTGTTTT.

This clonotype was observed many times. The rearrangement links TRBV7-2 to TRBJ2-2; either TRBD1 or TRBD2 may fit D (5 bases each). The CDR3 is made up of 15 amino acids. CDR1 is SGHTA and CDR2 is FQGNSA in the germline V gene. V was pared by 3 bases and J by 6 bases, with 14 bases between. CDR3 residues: CASSFGADGSGELFF. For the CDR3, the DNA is TGTGCCAGCAGCTTCGGGGCCGATGGTTCCGGGGAGCTGTTTTTT. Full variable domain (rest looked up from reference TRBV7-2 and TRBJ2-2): GAGVSQSPSNKVTEKGKDVELRCDPISGHTALYWYRQSLGQGLEFLIYFQGNSAPDKSGLPSDRFSAERTGGSVSTLTIQRTQQEDSAVYLCASSFGADGSGELFFGEGSRLTVL.

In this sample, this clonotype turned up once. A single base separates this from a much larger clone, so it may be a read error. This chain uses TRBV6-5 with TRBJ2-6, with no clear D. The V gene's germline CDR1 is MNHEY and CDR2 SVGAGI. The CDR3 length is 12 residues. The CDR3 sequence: CASGKRAKVLTF. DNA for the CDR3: TGTGCCAGCGGGAAAAGGGCCAAAGTCCTGACTTTC.

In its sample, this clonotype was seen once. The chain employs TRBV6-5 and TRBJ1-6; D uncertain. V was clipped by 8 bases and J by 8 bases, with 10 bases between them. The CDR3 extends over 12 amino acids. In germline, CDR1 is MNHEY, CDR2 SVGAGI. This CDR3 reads CASGQMDSPLHF. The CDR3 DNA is TGTGCCAGCGGGCAGATGGATTCACCCCTCCACTTT.

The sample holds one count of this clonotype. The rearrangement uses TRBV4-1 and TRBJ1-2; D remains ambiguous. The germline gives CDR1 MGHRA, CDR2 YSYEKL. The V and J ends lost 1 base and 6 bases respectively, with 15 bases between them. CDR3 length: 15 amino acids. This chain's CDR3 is CASSQVYRISHGYTF. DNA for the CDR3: TGCGCCAGCAGCCAAGTATATAGAATTTCTCATGGCTACACCTTC.

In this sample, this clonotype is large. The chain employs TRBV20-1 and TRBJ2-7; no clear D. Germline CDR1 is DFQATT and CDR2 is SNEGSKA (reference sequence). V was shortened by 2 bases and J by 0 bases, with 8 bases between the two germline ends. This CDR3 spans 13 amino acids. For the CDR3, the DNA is TGCAGTGCTAGAAAAAGCGACTCCTACGAGCAGTACTTC. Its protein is CSARKSDSYEQYF.

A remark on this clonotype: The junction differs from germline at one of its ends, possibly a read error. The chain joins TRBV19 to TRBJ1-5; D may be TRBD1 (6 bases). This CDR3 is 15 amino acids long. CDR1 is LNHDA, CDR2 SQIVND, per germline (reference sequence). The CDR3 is CASAWGTNSNQPQHF. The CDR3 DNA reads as TGCGCCAGCGCGTGGGGGACAAATAGCAATCAGCCCCAGCATTTT.

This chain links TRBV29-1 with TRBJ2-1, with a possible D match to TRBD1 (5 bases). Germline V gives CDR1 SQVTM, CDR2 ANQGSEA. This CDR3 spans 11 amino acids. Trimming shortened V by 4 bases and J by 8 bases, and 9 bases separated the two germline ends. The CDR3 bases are TGCAGCGTTGGGACATGGCATGAGCAGTTCTTC. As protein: CSVGTWHEQFF.

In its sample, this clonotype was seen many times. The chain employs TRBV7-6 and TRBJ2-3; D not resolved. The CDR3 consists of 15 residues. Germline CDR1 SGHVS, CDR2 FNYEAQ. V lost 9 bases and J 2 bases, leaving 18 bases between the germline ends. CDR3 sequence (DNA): TGTGCCAGTGCTAGATGGAGCGTTGACACAGATACGCAGTATTTT. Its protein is CASARWSVDTDTQYF.

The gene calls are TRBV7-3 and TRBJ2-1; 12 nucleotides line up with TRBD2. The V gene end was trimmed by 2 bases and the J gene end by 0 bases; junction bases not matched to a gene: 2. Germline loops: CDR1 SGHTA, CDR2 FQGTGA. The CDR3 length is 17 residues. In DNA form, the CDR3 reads TGTGCCAGCAGCTTATCTAGCGGGAGGGGCTCCTACAATGAGCAGTTCTTC. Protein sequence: CASSLSSGRGSYNEQFF.

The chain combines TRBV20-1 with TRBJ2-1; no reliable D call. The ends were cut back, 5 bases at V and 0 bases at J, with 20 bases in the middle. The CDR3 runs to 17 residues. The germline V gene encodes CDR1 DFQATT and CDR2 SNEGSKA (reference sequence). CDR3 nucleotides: TGCAGTGCTCCGGGCCCCTTAAGCTCGAGCTCCTACAATGAGCAGTTCTTC. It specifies CSAPGPLSSSSYNEQFF.

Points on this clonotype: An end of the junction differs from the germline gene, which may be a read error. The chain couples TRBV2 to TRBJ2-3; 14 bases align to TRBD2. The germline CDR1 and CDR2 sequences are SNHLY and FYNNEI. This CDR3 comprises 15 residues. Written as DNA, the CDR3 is TGCGCCAGCAGAGGGACTAGCGGGAGCGCAGATACGCAGTATTTT. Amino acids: CASRGTSGSADTQYF.

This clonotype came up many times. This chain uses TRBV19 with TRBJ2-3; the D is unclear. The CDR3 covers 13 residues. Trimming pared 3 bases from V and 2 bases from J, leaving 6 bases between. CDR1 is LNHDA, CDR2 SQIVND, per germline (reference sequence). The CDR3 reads CASSIMHTDTQYF. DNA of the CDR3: TGTGCCAGTAGTATTATGCACACAGATACGCAGTATTTT.

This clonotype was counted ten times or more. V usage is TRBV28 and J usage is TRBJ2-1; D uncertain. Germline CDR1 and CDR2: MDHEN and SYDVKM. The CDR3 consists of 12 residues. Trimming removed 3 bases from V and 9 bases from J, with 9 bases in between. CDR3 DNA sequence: TGTGCCAGCAGTTTGTCGAAAGTTGAGCAGTTCTTC. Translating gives CASSLSKVEQFF.

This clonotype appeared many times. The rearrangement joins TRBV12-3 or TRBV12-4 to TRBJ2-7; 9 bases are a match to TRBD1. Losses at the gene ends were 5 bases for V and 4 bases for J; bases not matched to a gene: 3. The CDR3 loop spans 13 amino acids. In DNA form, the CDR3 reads TGTGCCAGCAGTGGGACAGGGTTTTACGAGCAGTACTTC. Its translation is CASSGTGFYEQYF.

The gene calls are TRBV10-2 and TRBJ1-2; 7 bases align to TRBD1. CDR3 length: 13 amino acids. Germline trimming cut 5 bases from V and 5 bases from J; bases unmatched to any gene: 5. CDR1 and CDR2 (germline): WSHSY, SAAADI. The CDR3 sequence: CASSRTGLYGYTF. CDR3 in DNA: TGCGCCAGCAGTAGGACAGGCCTATATGGCTACACCTTC.

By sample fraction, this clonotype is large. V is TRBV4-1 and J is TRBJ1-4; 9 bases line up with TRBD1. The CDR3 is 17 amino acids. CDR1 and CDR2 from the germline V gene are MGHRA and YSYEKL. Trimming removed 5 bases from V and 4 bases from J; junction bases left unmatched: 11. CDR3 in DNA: TGCGCCAGCAGCTCCTTGGTAGGGACAGGGCTTAATGAAAAACTGTTTTTT. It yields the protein CASSSLVGTGLNEKLFF.

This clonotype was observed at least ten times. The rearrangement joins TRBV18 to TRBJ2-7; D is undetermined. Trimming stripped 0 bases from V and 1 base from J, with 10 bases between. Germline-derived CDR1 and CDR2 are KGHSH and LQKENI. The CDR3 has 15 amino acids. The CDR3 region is CASSPPGSLSYEQYF. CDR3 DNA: TGTGCCAGCTCACCACCGGGGTCCCTTTCCTACGAGCAGTACTTC.

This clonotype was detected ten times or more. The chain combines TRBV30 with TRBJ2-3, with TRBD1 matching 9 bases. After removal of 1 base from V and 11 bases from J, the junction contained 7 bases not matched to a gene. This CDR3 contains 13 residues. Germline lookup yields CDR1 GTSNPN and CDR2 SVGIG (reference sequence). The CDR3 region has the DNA TGTGCCTGGAGTGGGACAGGGGACCCAGGGCAGTATTTT. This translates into CAWSGTGDPGQYF.

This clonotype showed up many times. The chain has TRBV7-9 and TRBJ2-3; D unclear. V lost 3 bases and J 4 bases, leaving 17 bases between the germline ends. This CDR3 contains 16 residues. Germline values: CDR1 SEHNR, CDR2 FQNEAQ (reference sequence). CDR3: CASSLMQVPLADTQYF. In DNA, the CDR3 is TGTGCCAGCAGCTTGATGCAGGTCCCACTTGCAGATACGCAGTATTTT.